One and the same sample provided the 18 T cell receptor beta chains below, sequenced in a study of T cell responses to AZD1222 COVID-19 vaccine. The data were produced by immunoSEQ multiplex PCR, yet TCRdb's version contains in-frame clones alone and is incomplete. This sample has 53,000 or so clones, with 80% to 90% found just once. This specimen consisted of peripheral blood, obtained 28 days after the second AZD1222 dose. These receptors were taken from an adult who received the AZD1222 COVID-19 vaccine.

The CDR3 nucleotides read TGTGCCAGCAGCCAAACAGACTACAATGAGCAGTTCTTC. Its protein product is CASSQTDYNEQFF. This chain links TRBV3-1 (or the pseudogene TRBV3-2) with TRBJ2-1; D is unclear. This CDR3 is 13 amino acids long. V lost 2 bases and J lost 3, with 5 bases in between. Looked up from germline, CDR1 is LGHDT and CDR2 is YNNKEL (reference sequence).

The V and J genes are TRBV9 and TRBJ2-2, with TRBD2 matching 10 bases. The CDR3 totals 18 residues. V was pared by 0 bases and J by 5 bases, with 10 bases of the junction left unmatched. Germline CDR1 SGDLS, CDR2 YYNGEE. The CDR3 is CASSVAEKAGGPTGELFF. In DNA form, the CDR3 reads TGTGCCAGCAGCGTAGCCGAAAAAGCGGGAGGGCCAACCGGGGAGCTGTTTTTT.

The gene calls are TRBV11-3 and TRBJ2-3; possible D gene TRBD2, 6 bases. Looked up from germline, CDR1 is SGHNT and CDR2 is YENEEA. The CDR3 totals 14 residues. The V end was cut by 1 base, the J end by 6 bases, with 11 bases between. The CDR3 loop is CASSLGGMVDTQYF. Written as DNA, the CDR3 is TGTGCCAGCAGCTTAGGCGGGATGGTGGATACGCAGTATTTT.

J is TRBJ1-3 and V is TRBV7-2; no clear D gene. V dropped 5 bases and J dropped 2 bases, with 10 bases sitting between them. Per germline, CDR1 SGHTA and CDR2 FQGNSA. This CDR3 has 14 residues. The CDR3 here is CASSTGTTGNTIYF. In DNA form, the CDR3 reads TGTGCCAGCAGCACCGGTACTACTGGAAACACCATATATTTT.

The chain links TRBV18 to TRBJ1-1; TRBD1 is a possible D gene (5 bases). Trimming cost V 1 base and J 1 base, with 7 bases left between them. Germline V CDR1 and CDR2: KGHSH, LQKENI. This CDR3 is built from 14 residues. CDR3: CASSPQTGNTEAFF. In DNA, the CDR3 is TGTGCCAGCTCACCACAAACAGGGAACACTGAAGCTTTCTTT. Based on the CDR3 plus reference TRBV18 and TRBJ1-1, the full variable domain is NAGVMQNPRHLVRRRGQEARLRCSPMKGHSHVYWYRQLPEEGLKFMVYLQKENIIDESGMPKERFSAEFPKEGPSILRIQQVVRGDSAAYFCASSPQTGNTEAFFGQGTRLTVV.

The rearrangement joins TRBV25-1 to TRBJ2-5; 7 bases line up with TRBD1. CDR3 length: 16 residues. Per germline, CDR1 MGHDK and CDR2 SYGVNS. Trimming took 2 bases from V and 2 from J; bases not matched to a gene: 8. CDR3 protein: CASSENRGIGQETQYF. The CDR3 nucleotides are TGTGCCAGCAGTGAAAACAGGGGAATAGGACAAGAGACCCAGTACTTC.

The V call is TRBV6-1, the J call TRBJ1-2; D is uncertain. This CDR3 spans 15 amino acids. The germline V gene has CDR1 MNHNS and CDR2 SASEGT. The V and J ends lost 2 bases and 4 bases respectively, with 14 bases between them. CDR3 DNA sequence: TGTGCCAGCAGTGAAATGTCACAGACGGTCTATGGCTACACCTTC. This encodes CASSEMSQTVYGYTF.

The chain recombines TRBV5-6 with TRBJ1-5, with D possibly matching TRBD1 (6 bases). The CDR3 has 14 amino acids. CDR1 SGHDT and CDR2 YYEEEE come from the germline V gene. V lost 2 bases and J 6 bases, leaving 12 bases between the germline ends. CDR3 in DNA: TGTGCCAGCAGCTTAGACAGGCGGGGTCAGCCCCAGCATTTT. This codes for CASSLDRRGQPQHF.

This clone was seen a few times. The same CDR3 also results from other DNA sequences found in this sample. CDR3 in amino acids: CASSPAPGPYEQYF. CDR3 in DNA: TGTGCCAGCAGCCCGGCCCCCGGGCCCTACGAGCAGTACTTC. The rearrangement joins TRBV7-2 to TRBJ2-7; D call uncertain. This CDR3 comprises 14 residues. Germline lookup yields CDR1 SGHTA and CDR2 FQGNSA. V lost 5 bases and J lost 2, with 13 bases in between.

For the CDR3, the DNA is TGTGCCAGCGGCTACAATGAGCAGTTCTTC. It translates to CASGYNEQFF. The chain carries TRBV2 and TRBJ2-1; D is unclear. The germline CDR1 and CDR2 sequences are SNHLY and FYNNEI. With 8 bases removed from V and 3 bases from J, the gap between germline ends came to 2 bases. The CDR3 loop spans 10 amino acids.

This clone was seen a handful of times. The chain uses TRBV5-1 and TRBJ1-4; D call uncertain. V dropped 0 bases and J dropped 4 bases, with 7 bases sitting between them. CDR1 and CDR2 (germline): SGHRS, YFSETQ. This CDR3 is 14 amino acids long. CDR3 nucleotides: TGCGCCAGCAGCTTGGGCAGACGTAATGAAAAACTGTTTTTT. Translating it yields CASSLGRRNEKLFF.

This rearrangement joins TRBV19 to TRBJ1-1; possibly TRBD1 for D (5 bases). The CDR3 extends over 13 amino acids. With 3 bases removed from V and 5 bases from J, the gap between germline ends came to 10 bases. Germline V gene data show CDR1 as LNHDA and CDR2 as SQIVND (reference sequence). The CDR3 loop is CASSIRGITEAFF. CDR3 nucleotides: TGTGCCAGTAGTATTCGGGGGATAACTGAAGCTTTCTTT.

The chain uses TRBV7-9 and TRBJ2-1; 8 bases line up with TRBD2. CDR1 SEHNR and CDR2 FQNEAQ come from the germline V gene (reference sequence). This CDR3 comprises 14 residues. The V and J ends lost 3 bases and 5 bases, in that order; junction bases with no gene match: 3. CDR3 sequence (DNA): TGTGCCAGCAGCTTTGGGACTAGAAACAATGAGCAGTTCTTC. This encodes CASSFGTRNNEQFF. The variable domain in full, with the rest retrieved from reference TRBV7-9 and TRBJ2-1, is DTGVSQNPRHKITKRGQNVTFRCDPISEHNRLYWYRQTLGQGPEFLTYFQNEAQLEKSRLLSDRFSAERPKGSFSTLEIQRTEQGDSAMYLCASSFGTRNNEQFFGPGTRLTVL.

This chain uses TRBV6-4 with TRBJ1-2, with unresolved D. Per germline, CDR1 MRHNA and CDR2 SNTAGT. The CDR3 has 15 residues. V lost 3 bases to trimming and J lost 6 bases, with 17 bases between them. CDR3 bases: TGTGCCAGCAGTGAGGGGAACGGGTATATCCATGGCTACACCTTC. It specifies CASSEGNGYIHGYTF.

This clone was seen once. V gene TRBV27 combines with J gene TRBJ2-7; 7 nucleotides match TRBD1. Per the germline V gene, CDR1 is MNHEY and CDR2 is SMNVEV (reference sequence). The CDR3 has 13 amino acids. Trimming took 5 bases from V and 2 from J; bases not matched to a gene: 3. CDR3 amino acids: CASSQGDTYEQYF. DNA for the CDR3: TGTGCCAGCAGTCAGGGGGACACCTACGAGCAGTACTTC.

This sequence joins TRBV7-2 and TRBJ1-2; no clear D. Trimming removed 5 bases from V and 8 bases from J, with 12 bases in between. The CDR3 has 12 residues. The germline V gene encodes CDR1 SGHTA and CDR2 FQGNSA. The CDR3 sequence is CASSTDAWGYTF. The CDR3 region has the DNA TGTGCCAGCAGCACGGACGCATGGGGCTACACCTTC.

This clone was found once. The J gene is TRBJ1-5, the V gene TRBV5-6; D gene uncertain. This CDR3 is built from 16 residues. From germline, CDR1 is SGHDT and CDR2 YYEEEE. V lost 1 base and J lost 2, with 13 bases in between. CDR3: CASSLSWGWGNQPQHF. The CDR3 DNA reads as TGTGCCAGCAGCTTGTCCTGGGGATGGGGCAATCAGCCCCAGCATTTT.

V and J are TRBV5-1 and TRBJ1-2; 7 positions agree with TRBD1. CDR1 and CDR2 (germline): SGHRS, YFSETQ. The CDR3 spans 14 residues. Trimming cost V 1 base and J 3 bases; bases outside gene matches: 3. The chain's CDR3 is CASSLPQGDYGYTF. CDR3 in DNA: TGCGCCAGCAGCTTGCCCCAGGGGGACTATGGCTACACCTTC.